This T cell receptor beta chain came from a study of cytomegalovirus exposure and HLA in healthy donors (dated 2017 in TCRdb). At the level of the whole study: An earlier analysis of roughly 630 of the donors reported more than 250 Gb of sequence data and more than 90 million unique TCR beta sequences from around 200 million T cells. An early release covering roughly 580 HLA-typed donors comprised 250 to 350 gigabases of sequencing data and 85 million or so unique TCR sequences. Of the approximately 400 genotyped donors, 65% to 90% fell in the genetic ancestry cluster associated with self-reported Caucasian donors. The aim of the study was to test whether cataloging public T cell receptors could identify signatures of past pathogen exposure. Using immunosequencing, the study profiled T cell repertoires from 500 to 800 subjects and related those repertoires to cytomegalovirus serostatus. In addition to the first cohort of roughly 700 subjects, a separate validation cohort of approximately 130 different subjects was used. To predict cytomegalovirus infection status, the study combined high-throughput TCR immunosequencing, statistical association of individual TCRs with disease status, and machine learning. To study patterns of TCR occurrence, a later analysis re-analyzed previously published TCR beta repertoires from 500 to 850 donors and added high-resolution HLA genotyping. Rather than using new phenotypic data, the later analysis identified candidate immune exposures from TCR beta sequences and from how often those sequences occurred across donors. In an earlier analysis of 500 to 650 of the donors, high-throughput TCR beta sequencing was used to judge whether each TCR beta V gene segment behaved as functional or pseudogenic. Donor age, sex, ethnicity and CMV serostatus were compiled alongside the repertoire data. In a later genetic analysis, genome-wide SNP genotypes for about three fifths of the 666 donors were used, and that subset was treated as a discovery cohort. All discovery cohort repertoires had been generated on a single sequencing platform. HLA typing covered class I and class II loci at four-digit resolution. Typing coverage varied by locus: roughly 629-640 donors for A, B, C, DRB1 and DQB1; approximately 520 for DQA1; approximately 570 for DPA1; around 490 for DPB1. Roughly five DR-DQ haplotypes were handled as single units for association and clustering, since linkage in the cohort was strong. Among some 410 genotyped donors of the cohort, an average of about 220,000 unique TCR beta nucleotide sequences was sequenced per donor, of which 15% to 20% were non-productive.

Library preparation was by the immunoSEQ multiplex PCR assay. For the multiplex PCR, a mixture combining 60 forward primers for TCR Vbeta segments and 13 reverse primers for TCR Jbeta segments was used. Amplification of the CDR3 region of rearranged TCR beta genes was performed with a multiplex PCR assay on genomic DNA. The Illumina HiSeq System was used to sequence the amplified TCR beta libraries as 87-base-pair reads. Per the authors' processing: Across the 500 to 850 repertoires, a later analysis counted tens of millions of unique TCR beta chains, roughly 11 million of which were shared by at least two donors. Raw reads were error-corrected and collapsed into unique sequences by a nearest-neighbor algorithm in which closely related sequences were merged to remove PCR and sequencing errors. V, D and J gene segments were assigned by aligning CDR3 sequences to IMGT reference sequences. For a sequence to be retained, a match of at least six nucleotides to both a V gene segment and a J gene segment was required. A rearrangement counted as productive if the CDR3 had no stop codons and remained in frame with V and J, and every other rearrangement counted as non-productive. CDR3 was defined by IMGT convention, running from the second conserved V-encoded cysteine to the conserved J-encoded phenylalanine. In an earlier analysis of approximately 590 of the donors, sequences lacking an unambiguous match to a single V gene segment were excluded. An earlier analysis of approximately 590 of the donors called V segments functional above 56.7% productive rearrangements and segregating when the between-donor standard deviation exceeded 5%. A statistical classification framework was developed to diagnose cytomegalovirus status using the catalog of TCR beta chain sequences. V and J gene assignment, in a later analysis, came from comparing TCR nucleotide sequences with IMGT/GENE-DB human TR gene sequences. A later analysis assigned CDR3 sequences and most-parsimonious VDJ recombination scenarios with the TCRdist pipeline. A later analysis defined each TCR beta chain by its CDR3 amino acid sequence plus V-gene family, and excluded reads lacking a unique V-gene family. To address suspected cross-contamination and a sequencing artifact, a later analysis removed several hundred highly shared, low-generation-probability nucleotide sequences. In a later analysis, a clonal expansion index was calculated for each public chain from normalized within-repertoire ranks of inferred template counts. In a later analysis, generation probabilities were computed using a VDJ recombination model fitted to out-of-frame rearrangements, and the results were checked against IGoR. A later analysis scored TCR-TCR, TCR-HLA and TCR-CMV co-occurrence with hypergeometric tests, applying a repertoire-size bias correction to TCR pairs. A later analysis estimated false discovery rates by permuting HLA or CMV assignments 20 times. A later analysis grouped co-occurring TCRs with DBSCAN, adding TCRdist sequence similarity when clustering within HLA-allele-positive subsets. Co-occurrence clustering excluded repertoires with fewer than 30,000 or more than 120,000 public chains, plus five with anomalous nucleotide sharing. Imported from immuneACCESS, the table was reduced by TCRdb to in-frame sequences with V and J called. These copies leave out some clones; in studies compared against another copy, an unresolved V gene accounts for under half, and the cause of the remainder is not known. That table furnishes V, J and clone size, whereas the DNA furnished D and trimming. The sample profile shows 150,000 to 200,000 clones; over 70% of them were found once. Of the sample, roughly 2% is held by the ten largest clones.

CDR1 and CDR2, looked up from the germline V gene, are MGHRA and YSYEKL. Its CDR3 holds 13 amino acids, cysteine through phenylalanine. This entry keeps only the CDR3 DNA: 39 bases, framed from base 1. A distance of 11 bases separates the germline ends of V and J, which lose 1 base and 8 bases respectively. Results and caveats for the whole study, not just this receptor: In a later genetic analysis, a missense DCLRE1C variant was associated with V-gene and J-gene trimming of TCR beta chains, and the association was replicated in an independent cohort. Linkage disequilibrium might explain the correlated functional status among segregating V segments, but an unknown experimental factor could not be excluded. In an earlier analysis of about 600 of the donors, most TCR beta V segments appeared in productive rearrangements about 87% or about 30% of the time, broadly matching IMGT annotations. In the study, roughly 160 TCR beta chains were listed as associated with cytomegalovirus. Some IMGT-functional V segments, including TRBV6-2 and TRBV6-3, could not be distinguished by the 87-base-pair reads and were therefore excluded. A later analysis associated 15,000 or so TCR beta sequences with specific HLA alleles at a false discovery rate of 0.05. The presence/absence analyses assumed that sequencing depth was roughly uniform across donors, and that assumption may not be true. The cohort was sequenced for TCR beta chains only, and without alpha or paired-chain data the features that could be detected were limited. A later analysis found that HLA-associated TCR beta chains were more clonally expanded and had lower generation probabilities than equally common non-associated chains. Because HLA typing was missing for some donors at each locus, association tests included only the typed subset. In a later analysis, several top co-occurrence clusters were reported to appear linked to parvovirus B19, influenza, CMV and Epstein-Barr virus. The earlier analysis of some 560 of the donors excluded roughly 17 rarely observed V segments, including chromosome 9 orphons, because counts were too low. In vitro tests confirmed that a few of the cytomegalovirus-associated TCR beta chains recognize cytomegalovirus antigens. For the cohort, immune exposure information was limited to CMV serostatus. Strong co-occurrence of HLA alleles, especially DR and DQ, made assigning TCR associations to individual alleles difficult. Cytomegalovirus status was reported to be diagnosed by the classifier with high specificity and sensitivity in both the original and validation cohorts. In a later genetic analysis, fewer N-insertions in productive TCRs were reported among donors in an Asian-associated ancestry cluster than the roughly 700-donor mean. According to a later analysis, most CMV-associated TCR beta chains appeared to be HLA-restricted, and the HLA associations seemed to be driven largely by CMV exposure. According to the authors, the approach could potentially be generalized to other disease states and immunological phenotypes. A cluster of highly shared sequence variants was judged likely to represent a technical artifact of the sequencing pipeline. Across donors, most TCR sequences were observed very rarely, whereas some public TCRs were present in many individuals. A further reported finding was that TCR beta sequences accurately predicted the HLA-A and HLA-B alleles for most subjects in the first cohort. In a later analysis, the rate of TCR association differed among HLA loci, with DRB1 alleles having the most associated TCRs and HLA-C alleles having the fewest.

In total, roughly 670 healthy bone marrow donors made up the cohort. Cohort members were all nominally healthy when sampled, although unrecorded immune exposures were likely present. The donor was CMV seropositive and was included in the group of approximately 310 seropositive cohort members. A peripheral blood sample was collected from each donor, and TCR beta sequencing was performed on peripheral blood mononuclear cells. The Qiagen DNeasy Blood Extraction Kit was used to extract genomic DNA from the blood cell samples. Turning to this clone: This receptor's antigen is unknown. Within one base of it there is no much larger clone, and no base qualities were kept.

What was sequenced was PBMCs. This sequence uses TRBV4-1 and TRBJ1-2, with TRBD1 as a weak D call on 5 bases. The sequence came from a woman aged 18-35 years in good health and CMV-seropositive. The CDR3 region has the sequence CASSQAGGGGYTF. The base sequence is TGCGCCAGCAGCCAAGCGGGGGGAGGAGGCTACACCTTC.